The present entry profiles one TCR beta chain with its context. This clone was counted between two and nine times. The target of this receptor is not known. One base away there is no much larger clone; base qualities are not given. In Seattle, one collaborating source enrolled patients while the infection was active and tracked those patients longitudinally over the course of disease. The collaborating institutions used their own protocols to collect whole blood in K2EDTA tubes. For TCRbeta analysis, collaborators shipped samples in one of three forms: frozen whole blood, isolated PBMCs, or DNA extracted from either of those sample types. The immunoSEQ Assay, a bias-controlled multiplex PCR, was used to amplify TCRbeta CDR3 regions from genomic DNA. The source study handled its data this way. Within the assay, amplification of reference gene primers was used to estimate how many nucleated cells each sample contained. Sequence reads were collapsed and filtered to measure the absolute abundance of every unique TCRbeta CDR3 rearrangement. For each sample, productive Simpson clonality was calculated by taking the square root of Simpson's diversity index across productive rearrangements. The clones in this table, taken by TCRdb from immuneACCESS, are in-frame only. Not every clone is retained; where verified, under half of the shortfall comes from an unresolved V gene, and the cause of the rest is unknown. Clonal size and the V and J genes are those of that table, whereas D and trimming came from the DNA. The sample data list approximately 150,000 clones, and 85% to 95% of these were observed just once. The ten most abundant clones make up around 2% of the sample.

The CDR3 spans 13 residues, from the cysteine through the phenylalanine. The entry retains the CDR3 DNA only, 39 bases that are in frame from base 1. V and J are truncated by 3 bases and 8 bases respectively, leaving an intervening sequence of 12 bases. The data are from a study of blood T cell repertoires in COVID-19 (dated by TCRdb to about 2020). Study-level background: The collaborator samples originated in the United States, Italy and Spain and spanned the acute and convalescent phases of COVID-19. The dataset comprised deeply sampled blood TCRbeta repertoires from subjects exposed to, actively infected with, or recovered from COVID-19. Sample metadata almost always included a de-identified subject ID, COVID-19 status, age in years and sex. Where available, HLA class I and class II types were taken from metadata supplied by the sample provider and were not determined by assay-based typing. The samples were drawn from two sources: the first 160 participants of the ongoing ImmuneRACE study, and 1,000 to 1,500 subjects contributed by 6 global collaborators. The material from the prospective study consisted of cDNA or gDNA derived from T cells, B-cell-depleted T cells, or PBMCs. A freely available public database, intended as a resource for researchers studying the immune response to SARS-CoV-2, is where the repertoires were released. Findings and caveats that apply to the study as a whole: The amount of clinical and demographic metadata varied by source and participant and was provided uncurated.

The chain is encoded by TRBV12-3 or TRBV12-4 joined to TRBJ2-3; TRBD2 could be the D gene, as 6 bases match. The receptor comes from a woman aged 60-75 years with COVID-19, enrolled during active disease. Sequenced material: peripheral blood. The sequenced DNA is TGTGCCAGCAGTTTGGCGGGACCCCGTACGCAGTATTTT. Its protein reads: CASSLAGPRTQYF.